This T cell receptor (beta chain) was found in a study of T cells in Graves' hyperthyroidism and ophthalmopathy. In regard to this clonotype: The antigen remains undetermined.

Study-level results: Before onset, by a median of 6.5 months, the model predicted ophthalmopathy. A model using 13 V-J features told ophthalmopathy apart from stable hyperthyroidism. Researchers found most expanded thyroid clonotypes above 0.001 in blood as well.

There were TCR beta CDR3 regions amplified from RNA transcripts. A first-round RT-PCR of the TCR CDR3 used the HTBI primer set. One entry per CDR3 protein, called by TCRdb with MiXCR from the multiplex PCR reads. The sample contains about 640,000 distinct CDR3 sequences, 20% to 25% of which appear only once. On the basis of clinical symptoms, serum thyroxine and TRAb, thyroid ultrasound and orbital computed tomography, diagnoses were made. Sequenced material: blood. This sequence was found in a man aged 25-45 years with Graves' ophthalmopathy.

The CDR3 loop is CASSLAMGDAGTQYF. CDR3 sequence (DNA): TGCGCCAGCAGCTTGGCCATGGGGGATGCGGGTACGCAGTATTTT. V gene TRBV5-1 combines with J gene TRBJ2-3; D may be TRBD1 or TRBD2 (5 bases each). The germline V gene has CDR1 SGHRS and CDR2 YFSETQ. V was clipped by 0 bases and J by 8 bases, with 16 bases between them. The CDR3 covers 15 residues.